Here is one TCR beta chain with its context. A few counts support this clone. No antigen is known for it. No clone much larger than this one lies a single base away; base qualities are absent. The sample's time point label is to be understood as: cycle 4 day 1 (C4D1), after more than five weeks of nivolumab. Every trial patient had relapsed after autologous stem cell transplantation, and cohorts A, B and C differed in prior brentuximab vedotin exposure. The trial cohort comprised 56 patients with relapsed/refractory classical Hodgkin lymphoma whose best overall responses were complete response, partial response or progressive disease. Single-agent nivolumab was administered to trial patients in the multi-cohort phase II CheckMate 205 trial. An independent review committee assessed best overall response by applying the 2007 International Working Group response criteria. PBMCs from the trial were collected at three points: immediately before nivolumab initiation (C1D1), and during therapy at cycle 2 day 1 and cycle 4 day 1. Peripheral blood was collected in 8 mL Vacutainer Cell Preparation Tubes, from which PBMCs were isolated by centrifugation and then cryopreserved.

Counted from cysteine to phenylalanine, this CDR3 has 15 amino acids. Only the CDR3 region is kept as DNA, spanning 45 bases read in frame from base 1. As encoded in the germline V gene, CDR1 is LGHNA while CDR2 is YSLEER. Trimming takes 0 bases from V and 5 bases from J, and the germline ends sit 14 bases apart. Genomic DNA was isolated using the Qiagen DNeasy kit from unsorted PBMCs as well as from negatively selected CD4+ and CD8+ fractions. Amplification of TCR beta CDR3 regions was done by immunoSEQ multiplex PCR with primers that anneal to V and J segments. A synthetic immune receptor repertoire was used to minimize amplification bias, and remaining bias was computationally removed after sequencing. In the original analysis: Custom Python scripts were used to quantify repertoire diversity as the Shannon entropy index. Unsorted, CD4+ and CD8+ repertoires were analyzed separately, except for combined analyses in which CD4+ and CD8+ sequences were merged in silico. Clonal expansion was defined as a frequency increase of at least 2-fold after treatment compared with C1D1, and clones undetected at baseline were assigned a pseudocount of 0.5. Clones with 0 or 1 copy at C1D1 were classified as singleton clones, and clones with 2 or more copies were classified as non-singleton clones. Clones expanded in unsorted samples were assigned a CD4+, CD8+ or unknown annotation through matching of protein sequences in sorted samples from the same patient. Diversity changes from C1D1 to C4D1 were tested in paired samples using Wilcoxon tests. The source is immuneACCESS, and TCRdb retained only in-frame sequences with V and J called. Part of the clones is not carried over; for the studies checked, unresolved V genes explain less than half of this, and the remainder is unexplained. The DNA gave D and trimming, while V, J and clone size come from that table. Within this sample are roughly 90,000 clones, with approximately 83% of them counted one time only. The ten largest clones take up more than 15% of the sample.

The sample comes from a study of PD-1 blockade in classical Hodgkin lymphoma (dated by TCRdb to the early 2020s). Regarding the research as a whole: Nivolumab dosing was 3 mg/kg intravenously every 2 weeks, continuing until either disease progression or unacceptable toxicity. The study used TCR beta sequencing and CyTOF to define a peripheral blood immune signature of response to PD-1 blockade in classical Hodgkin lymphoma.

What the study reported, not specific to this receptor: A significant rise by C4D1 was seen in CD4+ but not CD8+ TCR diversity (p=0.0027 vs p=0.16), with the rise being most apparent in complete responders (p=0.02). The study covered only a single clinical trial cohort, and the causes of the repertoire differences, possibly disease activity or prior therapy, were still not defined. Among trial patients, those achieving complete response had baseline diversity similar to that of newly diagnosed patients, while diversity was significantly lower in partial responders and progressors. Baseline TCR diversity was reported to be lower in newly diagnosed patients than in healthy donors, and even lower in relapsed/refractory patients. Patients starting nivolumab less than 1 year after ASCT had lower diversity and were excluded from later analyses to avoid confounding by immune reconstitution.

This material consisted of peripheral blood mononuclear cells (PBMCs), taken before the fourth cycle of nivolumab. The sequence was obtained from a human donor with classical Hodgkin lymphoma. The sequence links TRBV4-3 to TRBJ2-7; no D gene can be assigned with confidence. The DNA sequence follows: TGCGCCAGCAGCCAAGATCGGTTCAGTTCCGACGAGCAGTACTTC. It translates as CASSQDRFSSDEQYF.